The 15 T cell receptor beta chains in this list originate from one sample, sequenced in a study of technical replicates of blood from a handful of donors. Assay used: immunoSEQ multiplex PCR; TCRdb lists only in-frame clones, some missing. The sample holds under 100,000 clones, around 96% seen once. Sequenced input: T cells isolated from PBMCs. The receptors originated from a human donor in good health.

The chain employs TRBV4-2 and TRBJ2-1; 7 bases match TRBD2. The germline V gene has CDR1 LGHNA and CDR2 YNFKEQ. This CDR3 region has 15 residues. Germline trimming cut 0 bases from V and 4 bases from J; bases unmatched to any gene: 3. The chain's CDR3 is CASSQEGLQYNEQFF. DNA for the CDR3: TGTGCCAGCAGCCAAGAGGGACTACAGTACAATGAGCAGTTCTTC.

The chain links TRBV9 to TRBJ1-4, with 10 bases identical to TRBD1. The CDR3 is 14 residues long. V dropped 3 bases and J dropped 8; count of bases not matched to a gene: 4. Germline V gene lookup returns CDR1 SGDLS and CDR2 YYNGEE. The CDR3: CASSGGQGNEKLFF. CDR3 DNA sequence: TGTGCCAGCAGCGGGGGACAGGGGAACGAAAAACTGTTTTTT.

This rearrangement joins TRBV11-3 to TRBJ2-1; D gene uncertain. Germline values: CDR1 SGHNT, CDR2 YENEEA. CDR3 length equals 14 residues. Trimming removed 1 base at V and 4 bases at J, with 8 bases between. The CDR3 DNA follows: TGTGCCAGCAGCTTAGTACAGCTGTACAATGAGCAGTTCTTC. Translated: CASSLVQLYNEQFF.

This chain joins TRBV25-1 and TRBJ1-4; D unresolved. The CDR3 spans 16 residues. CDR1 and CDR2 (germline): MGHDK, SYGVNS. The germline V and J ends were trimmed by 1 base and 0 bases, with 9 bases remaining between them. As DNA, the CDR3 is TGTGCCAGCAGTGAATGGGCAGGTGCAACTAATGAAAAACTGTTTTTT. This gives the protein CASSEWAGATNEKLFF.

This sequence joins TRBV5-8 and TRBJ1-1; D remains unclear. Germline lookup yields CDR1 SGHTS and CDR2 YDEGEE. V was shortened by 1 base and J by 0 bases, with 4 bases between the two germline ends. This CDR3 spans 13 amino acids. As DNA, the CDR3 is TGTGCCAGCAGCTTGTATATGAACACTGAAGCTTTCTTT. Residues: CASSLYMNTEAFF.

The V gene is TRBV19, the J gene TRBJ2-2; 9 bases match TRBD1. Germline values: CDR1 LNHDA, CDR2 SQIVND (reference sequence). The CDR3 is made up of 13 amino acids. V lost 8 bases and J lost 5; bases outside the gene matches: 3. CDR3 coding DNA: TGTGCCAGTTCGGACAGGGGAACCGGGGAGCTGTTTTTT. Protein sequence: CASSDRGTGELFF.

The CDR3 is CASSSGTSGYNEQFF. For the CDR3, the DNA is TGTGCCAGCAGCTCCGGGACTAGCGGTTACAATGAGCAGTTCTTC. The chain combines TRBV9 with TRBJ2-1; 11 bases are shared with TRBD2. The J segment lost 4 bases and the V segment lost 4 bases, leaving 4 bases of the junction unmatched. Looked up from germline, CDR1 is SGDLS and CDR2 is YYNGEE. The CDR3 totals 15 residues.

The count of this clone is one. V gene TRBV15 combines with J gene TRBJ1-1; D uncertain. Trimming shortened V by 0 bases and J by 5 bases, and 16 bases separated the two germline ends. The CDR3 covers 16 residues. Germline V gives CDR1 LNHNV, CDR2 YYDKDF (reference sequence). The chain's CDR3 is CATSRDPRASGTEAFF. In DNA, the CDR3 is TGTGCCACCAGCAGAGATCCGAGGGCCTCGGGAACTGAAGCTTTCTTT.

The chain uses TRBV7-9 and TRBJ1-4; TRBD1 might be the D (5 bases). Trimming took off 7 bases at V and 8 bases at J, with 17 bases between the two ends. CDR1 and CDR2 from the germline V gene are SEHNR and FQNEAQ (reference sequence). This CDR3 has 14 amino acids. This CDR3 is CASTTSRGSEKLFF. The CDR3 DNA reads TGTGCCAGCACCACTTCCCGGGGGAGCGAAAAACTGTTTTTT.

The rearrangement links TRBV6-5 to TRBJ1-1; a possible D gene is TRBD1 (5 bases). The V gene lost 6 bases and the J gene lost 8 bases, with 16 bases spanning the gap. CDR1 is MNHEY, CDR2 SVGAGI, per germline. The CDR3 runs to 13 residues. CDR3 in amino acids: CASRLDSPSEAFF. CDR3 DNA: TGTGCCAGCAGACTCGACAGTCCTTCGGAAGCTTTCTTT.

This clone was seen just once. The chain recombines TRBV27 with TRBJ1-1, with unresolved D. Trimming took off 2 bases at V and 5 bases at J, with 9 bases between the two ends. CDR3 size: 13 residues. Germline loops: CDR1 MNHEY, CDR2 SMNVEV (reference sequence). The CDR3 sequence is CASSLRWQTEAFF. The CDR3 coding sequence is TGTGCCAGCAGTTTAAGATGGCAGACTGAAGCTTTCTTT.

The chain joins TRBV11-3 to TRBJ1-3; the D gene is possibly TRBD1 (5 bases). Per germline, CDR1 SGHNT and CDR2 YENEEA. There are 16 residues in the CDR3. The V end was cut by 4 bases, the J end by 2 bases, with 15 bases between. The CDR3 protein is CASSSRVGEAGNTIYF. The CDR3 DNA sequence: TGTGCCAGCAGCTCCAGGGTTGGTGAGGCTGGAAACACCATATATTTT.

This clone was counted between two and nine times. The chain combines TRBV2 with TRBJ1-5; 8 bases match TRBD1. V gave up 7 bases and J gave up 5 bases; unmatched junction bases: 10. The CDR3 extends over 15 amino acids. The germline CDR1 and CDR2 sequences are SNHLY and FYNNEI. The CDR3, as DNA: TGTGCCAGCAAGGTGGGACAGGCCCTGGATCAGCCCCAGCATTTT. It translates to CASKVGQALDQPQHF.

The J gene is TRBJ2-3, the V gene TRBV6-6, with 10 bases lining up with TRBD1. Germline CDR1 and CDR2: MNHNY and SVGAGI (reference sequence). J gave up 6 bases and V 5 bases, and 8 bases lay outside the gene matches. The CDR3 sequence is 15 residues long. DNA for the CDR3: TGTGCCAGCAGTACGTCCCGGGACAGGGGTGATACGCAGTATTTT. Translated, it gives CASSTSRDRGDTQYF.

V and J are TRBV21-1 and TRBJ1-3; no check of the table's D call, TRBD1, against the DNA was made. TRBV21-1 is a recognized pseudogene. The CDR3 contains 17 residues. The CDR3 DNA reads TGTGCCAGCAGCAAAGGTGGACAGGCAAACTCTGGAAACACCATATATTTT. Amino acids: CASSKGGQANSGNTIYF.